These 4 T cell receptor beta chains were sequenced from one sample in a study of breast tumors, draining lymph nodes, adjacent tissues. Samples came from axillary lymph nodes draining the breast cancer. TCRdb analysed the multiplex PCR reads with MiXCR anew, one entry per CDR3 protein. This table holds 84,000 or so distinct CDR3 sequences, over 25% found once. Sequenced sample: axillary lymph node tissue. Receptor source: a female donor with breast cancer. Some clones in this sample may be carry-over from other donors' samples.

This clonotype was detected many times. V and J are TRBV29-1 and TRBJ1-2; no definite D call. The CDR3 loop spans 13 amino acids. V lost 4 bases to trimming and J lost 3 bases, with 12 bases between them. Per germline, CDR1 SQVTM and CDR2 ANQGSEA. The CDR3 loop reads CSVGRQLDYGYTF. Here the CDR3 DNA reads TGCAGCGTTGGCAGGCAACTCGACTATGGCTACACCTTC.

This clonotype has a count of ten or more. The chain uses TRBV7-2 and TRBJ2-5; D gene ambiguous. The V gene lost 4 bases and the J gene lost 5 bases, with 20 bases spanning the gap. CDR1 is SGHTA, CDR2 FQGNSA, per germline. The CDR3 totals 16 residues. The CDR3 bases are TGTGCCAGCAGCTCACTCGTTGCGATAAGTAAGGAGACCCAGTACTTC. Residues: CASSSLVAISKETQYF.

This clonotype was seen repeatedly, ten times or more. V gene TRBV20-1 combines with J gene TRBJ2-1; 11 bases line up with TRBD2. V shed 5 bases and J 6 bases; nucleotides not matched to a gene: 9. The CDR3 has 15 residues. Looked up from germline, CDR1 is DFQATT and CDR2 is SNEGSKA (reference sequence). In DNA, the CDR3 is TGCAGTGCTGAATACCTAGCGGGAGGCCTCAATGAGCAGTTCTTC. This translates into CSAEYLAGGLNEQFF.

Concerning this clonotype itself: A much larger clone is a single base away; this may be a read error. The CDR3, as DNA: TGTGCCAGCAGCGCCCTGACAGACGAGGGTGAAAAACTGTTTTTT. It yields the protein CASSALTDEGEKLFF. The chain links TRBV11-2 to TRBJ1-4; TRBD1 is a possible D gene (5 bases). Trimming left V 5 bases short and J 7 bases short, with 17 bases between. This CDR3 has 15 residues. Germline CDR1 and CDR2: SGHAT and FQNNGV.